The T cell receptor beta chain described here comes from a study of T cells in Graves' hyperthyroidism and ophthalmopathy. Details on this clonotype: The target antigen is unknown.

Exclusions: uncontrolled infection, other autoimmune disease, pregnancy, lactation. Diagnosis relied on clinical symptoms, serum thyroxine and TRAb, thyroid ultrasound and orbital computed tomography. Broader study findings: Before onset, by a median of about six months, the model predicted ophthalmopathy.

TCR beta CDR3 region amplification was performed from RNA transcripts. A first-round RT-PCR of the TCR CDR3 used the HTBI primer set. TCRdb reprocessed the multiplex PCR reads with MiXCR, giving one entry per CDR3 protein. In the table there are 350,000 or so distinct CDR3 sequences, roughly 17% of which are singletons. Source material: blood. The clonotype originates from a woman aged 30 to 39 with Graves' hyperthyroidism that later progressed to Graves' ophthalmopathy.

CDR3 protein: CASSRYGTVFNEKLFF. The CDR3 nucleotides are TGTGCCAGCAGCCGATACGGGACAGTTTTTAATGAAAAACTGTTTTTT. This chain connects TRBV28 to TRBJ1-4, with 7 bases fitting TRBD1. V dropped 6 bases and J dropped 4; count of bases not matched to a gene: 11. Germline CDR1 and CDR2: MDHEN and SYDVKM. The CDR3 is 16 residues long.